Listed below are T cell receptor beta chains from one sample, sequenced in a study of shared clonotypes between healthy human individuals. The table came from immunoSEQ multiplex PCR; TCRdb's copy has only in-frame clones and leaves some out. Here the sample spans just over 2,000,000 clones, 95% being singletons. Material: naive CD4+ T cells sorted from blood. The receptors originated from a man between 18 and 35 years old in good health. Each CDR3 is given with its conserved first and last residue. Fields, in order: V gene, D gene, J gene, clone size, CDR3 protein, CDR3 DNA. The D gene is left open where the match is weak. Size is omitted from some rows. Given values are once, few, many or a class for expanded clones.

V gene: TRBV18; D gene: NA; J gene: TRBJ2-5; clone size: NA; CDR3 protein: CASSPNGVRQETQYF; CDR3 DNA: TGTGCCAGCTCACCTAACGGGGTCCGCCAAGAGACCCAGTACTTC
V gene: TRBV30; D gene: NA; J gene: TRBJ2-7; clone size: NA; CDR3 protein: CAWSVGRGRDEQYF; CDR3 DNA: TGTGCCTGGAGTGTGGGCAGGGGTAGGGACGAGCAGTACTTC
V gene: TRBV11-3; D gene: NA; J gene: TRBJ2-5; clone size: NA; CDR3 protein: CASSWDLGSGEVQETQYF; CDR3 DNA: TGTGCCAGCAGCTGGGATCTCGGGTCGGGAGAGGTACAAGAGACCCAGTACTTC
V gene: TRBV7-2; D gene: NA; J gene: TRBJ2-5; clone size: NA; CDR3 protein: CASTKNFETQYF; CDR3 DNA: TGTGCCAGCACTAAGAACTTTGAGACCCAGTACTTC
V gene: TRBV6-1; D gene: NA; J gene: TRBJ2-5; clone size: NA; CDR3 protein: CASSGRPNVQETQYF; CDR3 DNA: TGTGCCAGCAGTGGCCGCCCAAACGTGCAAGAGACCCAGTACTTC
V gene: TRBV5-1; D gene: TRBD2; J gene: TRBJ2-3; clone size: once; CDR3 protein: CASSLATGLRKDTQYF; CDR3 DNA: TGCGCCAGCAGCTTGGCGACGGGACTACGTAAGGATACGCAGTATTTT
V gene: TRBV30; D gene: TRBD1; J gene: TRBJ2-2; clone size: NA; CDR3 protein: CAWSFLQGALSGELFF; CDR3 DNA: TGTGCCTGGAGCTTCTTACAGGGGGCGCTTTCAGGGGAGCTGTTTTTT
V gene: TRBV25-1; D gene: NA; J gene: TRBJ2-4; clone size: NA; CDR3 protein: CASSDSPLSLAKNIQYF; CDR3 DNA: TGTGCCAGCAGTGATTCCCCTCTTTCCTTAGCCAAAAACATTCAGTACTTC
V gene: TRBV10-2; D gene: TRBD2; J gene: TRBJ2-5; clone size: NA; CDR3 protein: CASTEPTSGVSQETQYF; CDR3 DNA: TGCGCCAGCACCGAGCCAACTAGCGGGGTTTCTCAAGAGACCCAGTACTTC
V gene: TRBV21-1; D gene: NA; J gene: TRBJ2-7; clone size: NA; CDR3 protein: CASSKRSGRASEQYF; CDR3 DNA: TGTGCCAGCAGCAAAAGGAGCGGGAGGGCCTCCGAGCAGTACTTC
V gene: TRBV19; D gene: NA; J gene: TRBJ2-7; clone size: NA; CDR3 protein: CASSQRSYEQYF; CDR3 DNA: TGTGCCAGTAGTCAAAGGTCCTACGAGCAGTACTTC
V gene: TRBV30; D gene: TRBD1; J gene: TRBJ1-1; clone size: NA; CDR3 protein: CAWSSGQGAAEAFF; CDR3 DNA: TGTGCCTGGAGTTCGGGACAGGGGGCGGCTGAAGCTTTCTTT
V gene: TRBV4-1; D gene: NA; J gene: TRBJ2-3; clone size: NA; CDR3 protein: CASSQGPGPLSDTQYF; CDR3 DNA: TGCGCCAGCAGCCAGGGGCCGGGACCCCTTTCGGATACGCAGTATTTT
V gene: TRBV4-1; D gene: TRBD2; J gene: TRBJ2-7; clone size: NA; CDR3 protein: CASSQGTSGTYEQYF; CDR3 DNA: TGCGCCAGCAGCCAAGGAACTAGCGGGACCTACGAGCAGTACTTC
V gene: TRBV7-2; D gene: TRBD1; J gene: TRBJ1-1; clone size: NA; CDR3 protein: CASSPPGTGVVAFF; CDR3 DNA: TGTGCCAGCAGCCCCCCCGGGACAGGGGTTGTGGCTTTCTTT
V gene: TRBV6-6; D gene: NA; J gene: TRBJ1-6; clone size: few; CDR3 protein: CASSQGNSPLHF; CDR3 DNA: TGTGCCAGCAGCCAGGGAAATTCACCCCTCCACTTT
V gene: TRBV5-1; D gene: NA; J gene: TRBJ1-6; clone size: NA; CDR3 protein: CASSFTGQTRSYNSPLHF; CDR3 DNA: TGCGCCAGCAGCTTCACAGGTCAGACAAGGTCCTATAATTCACCCCTCCACTTT
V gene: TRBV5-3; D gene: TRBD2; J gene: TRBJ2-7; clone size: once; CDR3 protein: CARRPPGGGAGGEQYF; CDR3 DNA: TGTGCCAGAAGACCGCCCGGCGGGGGAGCCGGCGGAGAGCAGTACTTC
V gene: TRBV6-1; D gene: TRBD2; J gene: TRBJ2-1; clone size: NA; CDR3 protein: CASSATSGGHNEQFF; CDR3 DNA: TGTGCCAGCAGTGCCACTAGCGGCGGACACAATGAGCAGTTCTTC
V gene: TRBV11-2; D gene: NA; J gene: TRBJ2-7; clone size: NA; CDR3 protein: CASSLGHNEQYF; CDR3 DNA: TGTGCCAGCAGCTTAGGACACAACGAGCAGTACTTC
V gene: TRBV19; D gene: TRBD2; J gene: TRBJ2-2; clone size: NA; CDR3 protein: CASSTKAGGPIGELFF; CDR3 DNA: TGTGCCAGTAGTACCAAAGCGGGAGGGCCGATCGGGGAGCTGTTTTTT
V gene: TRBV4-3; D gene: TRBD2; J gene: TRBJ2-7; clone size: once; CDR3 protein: CASSLDVAGGNYEQYF; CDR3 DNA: TGCGCCAGCAGCCTTGATGTAGCGGGAGGGAACTACGAGCAGTACTTC
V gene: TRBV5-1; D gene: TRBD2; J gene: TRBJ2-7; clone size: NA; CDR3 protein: CASSLSGLADSYEQYF; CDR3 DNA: TGCGCCAGCAGCTTGAGTGGACTAGCGGACTCCTACGAGCAGTACTTC
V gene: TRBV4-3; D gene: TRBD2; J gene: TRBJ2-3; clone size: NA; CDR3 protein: CASSQGLGLAGTDTQYF; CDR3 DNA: TGCGCCAGCAGCCAGGGATTAGGACTAGCAGGCACAGATACGCAGTATTTT
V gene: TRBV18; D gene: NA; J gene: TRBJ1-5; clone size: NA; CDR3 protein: CASSPGQNNQPQHF; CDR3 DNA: TGTGCCAGCTCACCAGGACAGAACAATCAGCCCCAGCATTTT
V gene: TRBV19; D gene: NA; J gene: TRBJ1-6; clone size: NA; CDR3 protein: CASRGGVNNSPLHF; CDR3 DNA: TGTGCCAGTAGAGGAGGAGTCAATAATTCACCCCTCCACTTT
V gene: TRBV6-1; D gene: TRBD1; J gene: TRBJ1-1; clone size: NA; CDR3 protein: CASTSQGAEAFF; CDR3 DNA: TGTGCCAGCACCTCTCAGGGGGCTGAAGCTTTCTTT
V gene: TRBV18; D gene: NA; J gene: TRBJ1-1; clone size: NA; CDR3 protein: CASSPPLQNTEAFF; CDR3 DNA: TGTGCCAGCTCACCACCTCTCCAGAACACTGAAGCTTTCTTT
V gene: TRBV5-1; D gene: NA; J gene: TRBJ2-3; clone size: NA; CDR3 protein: CASSPALGGHDTQYF; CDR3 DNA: TGCGCCAGCAGCCCCGCCCTGGGAGGCCACGATACGCAGTATTTT
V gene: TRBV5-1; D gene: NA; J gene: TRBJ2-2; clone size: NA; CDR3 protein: CASSLGGNLNTGELFF; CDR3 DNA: TGCGCCAGCAGCTTGGGGGGCAACCTGAACACCGGGGAGCTGTTTTTT
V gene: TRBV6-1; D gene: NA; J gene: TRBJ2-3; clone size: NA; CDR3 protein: CASSTGVPMSDTQYF; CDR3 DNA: TGTGCCAGCAGTACGGGGGTACCTATGTCAGATACGCAGTATTTT
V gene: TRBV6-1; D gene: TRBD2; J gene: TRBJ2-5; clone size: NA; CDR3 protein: CASSDPAGVWETQYF; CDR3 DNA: TGTGCCAGCAGTGACCCAGCGGGAGTCTGGGAGACCCAGTACTTC
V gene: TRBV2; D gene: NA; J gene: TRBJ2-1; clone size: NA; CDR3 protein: CASSEVRVREQFF; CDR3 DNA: TGTGCCAGCAGTGAAGTACGGGTACGGGAGCAGTTCTTC
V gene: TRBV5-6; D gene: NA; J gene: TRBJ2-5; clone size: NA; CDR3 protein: CASSSRVFQETQYF; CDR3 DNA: TGTGCCAGCAGCTCCAGGGTGTTCCAAGAGACCCAGTACTTC
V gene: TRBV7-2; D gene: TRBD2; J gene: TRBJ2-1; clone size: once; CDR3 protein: CASSTRLAVNEQFF; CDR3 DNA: TGTGCCAGCAGCACCCGACTAGCCGTCAATGAGCAGTTCTTC
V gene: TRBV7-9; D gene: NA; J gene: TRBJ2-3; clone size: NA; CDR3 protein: CASRVGEDTQYF; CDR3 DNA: TGTGCCAGCAGGGTCGGCGAAGATACGCAGTATTTT
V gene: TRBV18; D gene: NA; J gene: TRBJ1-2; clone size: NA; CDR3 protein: CASSPGAPEFGGYTF; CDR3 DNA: TGTGCCAGCTCACCAGGTGCGCCAGAGTTCGGTGGCTACACCTTC
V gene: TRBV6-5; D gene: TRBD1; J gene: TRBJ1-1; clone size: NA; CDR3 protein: CASSPGQGRSEAFF; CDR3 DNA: TGTGCCAGCAGCCCTGGACAGGGGCGAAGTGAAGCTTTCTTT
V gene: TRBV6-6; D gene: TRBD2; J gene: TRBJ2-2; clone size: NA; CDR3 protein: CASRPGLAGVTGELFF; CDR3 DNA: TGTGCCAGCAGACCCGGACTAGCGGGAGTTACCGGGGAGCTGTTTTTT
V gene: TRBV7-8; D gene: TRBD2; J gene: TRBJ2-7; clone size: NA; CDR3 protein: CASSLAVASGQTKGSYEQYF; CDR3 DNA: TGTGCCAGCAGCTTAGCAGTTGCTAGCGGGCAGACGAAGGGCTCCTACGAGCAGTACTTC
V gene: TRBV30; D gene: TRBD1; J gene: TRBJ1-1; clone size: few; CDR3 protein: CAWSARTGNTEAFF; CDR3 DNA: TGTGCCTGGAGTGCCCGGACAGGGAACACTGAAGCTTTCTTT
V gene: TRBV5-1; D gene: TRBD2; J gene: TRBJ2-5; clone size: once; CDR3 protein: CASSLLATPQETQYF; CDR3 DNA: TGCGCCAGCAGCCTACTAGCGACCCCCCAAGAGACCCAGTACTTC
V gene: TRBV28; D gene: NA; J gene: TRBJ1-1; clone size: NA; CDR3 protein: CASRDATEPNTEAFF; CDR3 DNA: TGTGCCAGCAGGGACGCGACAGAGCCGAACACTGAAGCTTTCTTT
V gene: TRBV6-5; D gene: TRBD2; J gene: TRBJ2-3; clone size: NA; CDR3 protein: CASSREGTQYF; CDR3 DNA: TGTGCCAGCAGCAGGGAGGGTACGCAGTATTTT
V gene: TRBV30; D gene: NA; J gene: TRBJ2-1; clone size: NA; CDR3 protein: CALAVAFNEQFF; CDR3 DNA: TGTGCGTTAGCGGTTGCATTCAATGAGCAGTTCTTC
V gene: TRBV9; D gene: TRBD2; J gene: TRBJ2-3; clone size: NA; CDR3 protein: CASSSGLAGGSTDTQYF; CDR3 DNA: TGTGCCAGCAGCTCCGGACTAGCGGGAGGGAGCACAGATACGCAGTATTTT
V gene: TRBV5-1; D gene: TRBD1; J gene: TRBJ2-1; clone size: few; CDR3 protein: CASSSGTGGNNEQFF; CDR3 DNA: TGCGCCAGCAGCAGCGGGACAGGGGGTAACAATGAGCAGTTCTTC
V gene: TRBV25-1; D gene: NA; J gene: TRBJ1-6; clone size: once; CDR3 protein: CASSEFRGVRDSPLHF; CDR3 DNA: TGTGCCAGCAGTGAATTTAGAGGGGTACGAGATTCACCCCTCCACTTT
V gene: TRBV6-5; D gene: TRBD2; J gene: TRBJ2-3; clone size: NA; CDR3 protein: CASSSLLAGLGDTQYF; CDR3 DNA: TGTGCCAGCAGTTCCTTGCTAGCGGGGTTAGGGGATACGCAGTATTTT
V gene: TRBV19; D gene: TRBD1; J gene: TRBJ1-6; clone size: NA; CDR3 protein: CASSTTGAGANSPLHF; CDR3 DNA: TGTGCCAGTAGTACCACAGGGGCTGGGGCCAATTCACCCCTCCACTTT
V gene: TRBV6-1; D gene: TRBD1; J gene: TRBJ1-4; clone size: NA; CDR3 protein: CASSQDRVESKLFF; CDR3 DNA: TGTGCCAGCAGTCAGGACAGGGTGGAATCAAAACTGTTTTTT
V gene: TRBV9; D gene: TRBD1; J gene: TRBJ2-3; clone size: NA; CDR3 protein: CASSVLGQGFLDSTDTQYF; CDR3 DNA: TGTGCCAGCAGCGTATTGGGACAGGGTTTCTTGGACTCCACAGATACGCAGTATTTT
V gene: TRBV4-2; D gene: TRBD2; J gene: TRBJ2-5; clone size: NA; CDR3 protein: CASSQDPTSGQETQYF; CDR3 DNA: TGTGCCAGCAGCCAAGATCCGACTAGCGGTCAAGAGACCCAGTACTTC
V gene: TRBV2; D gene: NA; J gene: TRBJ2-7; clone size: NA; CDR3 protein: CASSPTPTSFYEQYF; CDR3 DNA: TGTGCCAGCAGTCCCACCCCCACCTCTTTTTACGAGCAGTACTTC
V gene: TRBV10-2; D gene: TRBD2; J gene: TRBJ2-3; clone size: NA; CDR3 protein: CASSVLREGRDTQYF; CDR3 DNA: TGCGCCAGCAGTGTCCTCCGGGAGGGCCGGGATACGCAGTATTTT
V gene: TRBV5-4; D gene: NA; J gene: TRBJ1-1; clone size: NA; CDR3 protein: CASSPELGRVTEAFF; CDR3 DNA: TGTGCCAGCAGCCCGGAATTGGGCAGGGTCACTGAAGCTTTCTTT
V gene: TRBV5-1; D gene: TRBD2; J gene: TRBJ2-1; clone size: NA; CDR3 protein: CASSLGDYSYNEQFF; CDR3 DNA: TGCGCCAGCAGCTTAGGGGACTACTCCTACAATGAGCAGTTCTTC
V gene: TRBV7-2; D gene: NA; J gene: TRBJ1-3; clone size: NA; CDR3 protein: CASSPPGANTIYF; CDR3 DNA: TGTGCCAGCAGCCCCCCGGGAGCAAACACCATATATTTT
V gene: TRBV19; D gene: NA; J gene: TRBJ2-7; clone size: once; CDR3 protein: CARNEQYF; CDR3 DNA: TGTGCCCGGAACGAGCAGTACTTC
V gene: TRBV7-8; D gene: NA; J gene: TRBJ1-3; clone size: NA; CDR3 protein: CASSPAGGYSGNTIYF; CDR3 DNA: TGTGCCAGCAGCCCAGCCGGGGGGTACTCTGGAAACACCATATATTTT